The 19 T cell receptor beta chains reported below all come from one sample, sequenced in a study of T cells after yellow fever vaccination. Via MiXCR, TCRdb re-called the 5' RACE reads, giving one row per CDR3 protein. The sample carries 610,000 or so distinct CDR3 sequences, approximately 13% recorded once. The sequences come from PBMCs, collected on the day of the yellow fever booster vaccination. All receptors derive from a man aged 25 to 40 who received the YFV17D yellow fever vaccine.

This clonotype occurred a few times. J is TRBJ2-5 and V is TRBV5-1; 8 nucleotides line up with TRBD2. The V gene's germline CDR1 is SGHRS and CDR2 YFSETQ. V gave up 4 bases and J gave up 3 bases; unmatched junction bases: 5. The CDR3 length is 14 residues. The CDR3 bases are TGCGCCAGCAGCCCTTCGGGGGGGAAAGAGACCCAGTACTTC. It is translated as CASSPSGGKETQYF. The whole variable domain, remainder taken from reference TRBV5-1 and TRBJ2-5, is KAGVTQTPRYLIKTRGQQVTLSCSPISGHRSVSWYQQTPGQGLQFLFEYFSETQRNKGNFPGRFSGRQFSNSRSEMNVSTLELGDSALYLCASSPSGGKETQYFGPGTRLLVL.

The sample holds a few counts of this clonotype. The V and J genes are TRBV3-1 and TRBJ2-1; no clear D. CDR3 size: 15 residues. Germline V lookup: CDR1 LGHDT, CDR2 YNNKEL (reference sequence). The V and J ends lost 3 bases and 5 bases respectively, with 14 bases between them. CDR3 region: CASSHRVPGDNEQFF. CDR3 coding DNA: TGTGCCAGCAGCCATAGGGTCCCCGGAGACAATGAGCAGTTCTTC.

The chain combines TRBV5-5 with TRBJ2-1; 7 bases fit TRBD2. J gave up 5 bases and V 0 bases, and 5 bases lay outside the gene matches. This CDR3 has 15 amino acids. Per germline, CDR1 SGHKS and CDR2 YYEKEE (reference sequence). The CDR3 nucleotides read TGTGCCAGCAGCTTGGAGGTTCGGGGGGACAATGAGCAGTTCTTC. It encodes CASSLEVRGDNEQFF. The variable domain in full, with the rest retrieved from reference TRBV5-5 and TRBJ2-1, is DAGVTQSPTHLIKTRGQQVTLRCSPISGHKSVSWYQQVLGQGPQFIFQYYEKEERGRGNFPDRFSARQFPNYSSELNVNALLLGDSALYLCASSLEVRGDNEQFFGPGTRLTVL.

This clonotype has more than one count but fewer than ten. The genes are TRBV12-3 or TRBV12-4 and TRBJ2-7, with D possibly matching TRBD2 (7 bases). This CDR3 region has 13 residues. Trimming removed 7 bases at V and 5 bases at J, with 15 bases between. CDR3 sequence (DNA): TGTGCCAGCACCTCGGGGGGCGGAAACGAGCAGTACTTC. It translates to CASTSGGGNEQYF.

The gene calls are TRBV6-1 and TRBJ2-7; D gene ambiguous. The CDR3 sequence is 15 residues long. Germline V gene lookup returns CDR1 MNHNS and CDR2 SASEGT. The V and J ends lost 2 bases and 1 base respectively, with 12 bases between them. CDR3 DNA: TGTGCCAGCAGTGAATTTTACGGATATTCCTACGAGCAGTACTTC. It codes for CASSEFYGYSYEQYF.

This chain uses TRBV7-9 with TRBJ2-6; D possibly corresponds to TRBD1 (5 bases). The CDR3 loop spans 19 amino acids. Germline assignment: CDR1 SEHNR and CDR2 FQNEAQ (reference sequence). V dropped 5 bases and J dropped 1 base, with 21 bases sitting between them. CDR3 sequence: CASSSTSLGAPSGANVLTF. DNA for the CDR3: TGTGCCAGCAGCAGCACCTCTTTAGGGGCGCCGTCTGGGGCCAACGTCCTGACTTTC.

The table lists this clonotype with a few counts. Here the CDR3 DNA reads TGTGCCGCAGGACCCGGTCCCGGGAGGAAGCAGTTCTTC. Its protein product is CAAGPGPGRKQFF. This sequence joins TRBV6-1 and TRBJ2-1; 7 nucleotides align to TRBD2. The germline gives CDR1 MNHNS, CDR2 SASEGT. The CDR3 has 13 residues. Losses at the gene ends were 11 bases for V and 11 bases for J; bases not matched to a gene: 15.

This clonotype occurred many times. This sequence joins TRBV5-6 and TRBJ2-7, with D hard to call. V was clipped by 0 bases and J by 6 bases, with 7 bases between them. Looked up from germline, CDR1 is SGHDT and CDR2 is YYEEEE. The CDR3 runs 12 residues. In DNA, the CDR3 is TGTGCCAGCAGCTTGGTAGGGTTCGAGCAGTACTTC. Translating gives CASSLVGFEQYF.

This chain joins TRBV7-9 and TRBJ2-2; D is ambiguous. Germline CDR1 SEHNR, CDR2 FQNEAQ (reference sequence). CDR3 length: 14 amino acids. V was clipped by 11 bases and J by 1 base, with 14 bases between them. The CDR3 reads CAQSTEGNTGELFF. For the CDR3, the DNA is TGTGCCCAATCTACCGAAGGGAACACCGGGGAGCTGTTTTTT.

This rearrangement joins TRBV18 to TRBJ1-5; D remains unclear. Germline CDR1 is KGHSH and CDR2 is LQKENI. This CDR3 contains 15 residues. Trimming took off 8 bases at V and 0 bases at J, with 14 bases between the two ends. CDR3 amino acids: CASPQENYSNQPQHF. DNA of the CDR3: TGTGCCAGCCCACAAGAAAACTATAGCAATCAGCCCCAGCATTTT.

The chain uses TRBV14 and TRBJ2-1; the D is unclear. The V and J ends lost 6 bases and 7 bases respectively, with 13 bases between them. In germline, CDR1 is SGHDN, CDR2 FVKESK. The length of the CDR3 is 13 residues. The DNA for the CDR3 is TGTGCCAGCAGTGGTCGGAGCGTGAATGAGCAGTTCTTC. It specifies CASSGRSVNEQFF. Variable domain in full (rest from reference TRBV14 and TRBJ2-1): EAGVTQFPSHSVIEKGQTVTLRCDPISGHDNLYWYRRVMGKEIKFLLHFVKESKQDESGMPNNRFLAERTGGTYSTLKVQPAELEDSGVYFCASSGRSVNEQFFGPGTRLTVL.

This clonotype was detected a few times. The chain uses TRBV7-8 and TRBJ2-7; D unresolved. The CDR3 contains 11 residues. V was pared by 2 bases and J by 6 bases, with 5 bases between. Germline V lookup: CDR1 SGHVS, CDR2 FQNEAQ. The DNA of the CDR3 is TGTGCCAGCAGCTTAAAGGTCGAGCAGTACTTC. Protein product: CASSLKVEQYF.

This clonotype was detected only a few times. J is TRBJ1-1 and V is TRBV14; no clear D gene. With 2 bases removed from V and 8 bases from J, the gap between germline ends came to 12 bases. The CDR3 has 13 amino acids. CDR1 is SGHDN and CDR2 is FVKESK in the germline V gene. CDR3 sequence (DNA): TGTGCCAGCAGCCAAAGTCGACTCAGCGAAGCTTTCTTT. This sequence encodes CASSQSRLSEAFF.

The chain combines TRBV11-2 with TRBJ2-1, with TRBD2 matching over 8 bases. The CDR3 contains 18 residues. Germline V lookup: CDR1 SGHAT, CDR2 FQNNGV. V shed 5 bases, J shed 0 bases, and the junction held 12 bases outside the gene matches. CDR3 sequence reads: CASSPSAVAGGSYNEQFF. CDR3 DNA sequence: TGTGCCAGCAGCCCTAGTGCGGTCGCGGGGGGCTCCTACAATGAGCAGTTCTTC. Variable domain in full (rest from reference TRBV11-2 and TRBJ2-1): EAGVAQSPRYKIIEKRQSVAFWCNPISGHATLYWYQQILGQGPKLLIQFQNNGVVDDSQLPKDRFSAERLKGVDSTLKIQPAKLEDSAVYLCASSPSAVAGGSYNEQFFGPGTRLTVL.

The V call is TRBV12-3 or TRBV12-4, the J call TRBJ2-2; 12 bases agree with TRBD2. J gave up 2 bases and V 10 bases, and 8 bases lay outside the gene matches. The CDR3 loop spans 16 amino acids. The CDR3 here is CAISGLAGPNTGELFF. The CDR3 DNA follows: TGTGCCATCTCCGGACTAGCGGGACCCAACACCGGGGAGCTGTTTTTT.

This chain links TRBV28 with TRBJ2-7; 10 positions match TRBD1. The V gene's germline CDR1 is MDHEN and CDR2 SYDVKM. CDR3 length: 14 amino acids. V lost 5 bases and J lost 4; bases outside the gene matches: 5. In nucleotides, the CDR3 is TGTGCCAGCAGTCCGGGACAGGGGTGGTACGAGCAGTACTTC. Translated: CASSPGQGWYEQYF.

This chain links TRBV24-1 with TRBJ2-1; D gene unclear. CDR3 size: 15 residues. Germline loops: CDR1 KGHDR, CDR2 SFDVKD. Trimming pared 4 bases from V and 7 bases from J, leaving 16 bases between. The CDR3 reads CATSDSRSGHNEQFF. The CDR3 region has the DNA TGTGCCACCAGTGACAGCCGGTCCGGCCATAATGAGCAGTTCTTC.

The V gene is TRBV20-1, the J gene TRBJ2-5; 16 bases are shared with TRBD2. Germline CDR1 DFQATT, CDR2 SNEGSKA (reference sequence). The CDR3 sequence is 21 residues long. V dropped 1 base and J dropped 7; count of bases not matched to a gene: 21. As DNA, the CDR3 is TGCAGTGCTAGAGCCCGACGAGCCGGGACTAGCGGGAGGGAAACCGGGGCGACCCAGTACTTC. Residues: CSARARRAGTSGRETGATQYF.

In its sample, this clonotype was seen a few times. The rearrangement links TRBV29-1 to TRBJ1-1; TRBD1 matches 7 bases. Germline V CDR1 and CDR2: SQVTM, ANQGSEA. This CDR3 has 14 amino acids. V dropped 0 bases and J dropped 1; count of bases not matched to a gene: 2. In nucleotides, the CDR3 is TGCAGCGTTGAAGAACACAGGGGGAACACTGAAGCTTTCTTT. Translating gives CSVEEHRGNTEAFF.